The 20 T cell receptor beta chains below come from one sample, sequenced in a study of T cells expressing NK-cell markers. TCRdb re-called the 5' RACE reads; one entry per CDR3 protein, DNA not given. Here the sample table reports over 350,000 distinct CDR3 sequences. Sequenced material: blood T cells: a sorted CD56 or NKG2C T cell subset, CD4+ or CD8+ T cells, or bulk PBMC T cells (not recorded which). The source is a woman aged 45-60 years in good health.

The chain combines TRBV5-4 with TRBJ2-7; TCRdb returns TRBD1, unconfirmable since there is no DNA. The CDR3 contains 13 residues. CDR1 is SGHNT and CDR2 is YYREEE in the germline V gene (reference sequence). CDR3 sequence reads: CASRATGAYEQYF.

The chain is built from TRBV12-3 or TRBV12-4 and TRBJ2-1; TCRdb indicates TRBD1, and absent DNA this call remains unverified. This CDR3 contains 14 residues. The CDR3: CASTPRDGYNEQFF.

CDR3 residues: CASSVELYQPQHF. The chain is built from TRBV11-2 and TRBJ1-5. The CDR3 is 13 amino acids. Germline values: CDR1 SGHAT, CDR2 FQNNGV.

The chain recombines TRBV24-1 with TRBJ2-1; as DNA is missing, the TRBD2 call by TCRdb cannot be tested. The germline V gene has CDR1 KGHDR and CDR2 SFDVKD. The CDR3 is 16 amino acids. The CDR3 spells CATSDYVTEGSNEQFF.

CDR3 amino acids: CASSYSVAGEWGRNEQFF. The chain has TRBV6-5 and TRBJ2-1; checking the TCRdb D call of TRBD1 is not possible without DNA. Germline-derived CDR1 and CDR2 are MNHEY and SVGAGI. There are 18 residues in the CDR3.

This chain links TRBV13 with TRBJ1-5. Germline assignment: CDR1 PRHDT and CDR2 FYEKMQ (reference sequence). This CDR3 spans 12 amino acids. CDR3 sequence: CASCIGNQPQHF. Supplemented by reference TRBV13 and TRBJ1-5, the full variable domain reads AAGVIQSPRHLIKEKRETATLKCYPIPRHDTVYWYQQGPGQDPQFLISFYEKMQSDKGSIPDRFSAQQFSDYHSELNMSSLELGDSALYFCASCIGNQPQHFGDGTRLSIL.

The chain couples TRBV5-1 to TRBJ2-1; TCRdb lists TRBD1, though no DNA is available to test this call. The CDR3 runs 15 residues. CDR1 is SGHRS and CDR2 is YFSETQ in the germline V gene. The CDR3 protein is CASSLVVQAYNEQFF.

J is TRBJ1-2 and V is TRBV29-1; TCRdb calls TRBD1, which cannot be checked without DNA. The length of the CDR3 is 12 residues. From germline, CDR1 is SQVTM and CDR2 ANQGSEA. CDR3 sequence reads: CSVATGWNGYTF.

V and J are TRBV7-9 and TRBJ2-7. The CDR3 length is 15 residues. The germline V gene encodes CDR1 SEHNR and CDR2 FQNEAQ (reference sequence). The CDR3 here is CASSGHGDSAYEQYF.

The CDR3 is CASSPFISGLGDEQFF. The chain has TRBV19 and TRBJ2-1; the TCRdb call, TRBD2, lacks DNA for checking. This CDR3 has 16 amino acids. The germline V gene encodes CDR1 LNHDA and CDR2 SQIVND (reference sequence). The full variable domain, its missing parts supplied by reference TRBV19 and TRBJ2-1, is DGGITQSPKYLFRKEGQNVTLSCEQNLNHDAMYWYRQDPGQGLRLIYYSQIVNDFQKGDIAEGYSVSREKKESFPLTVTSAQKNPTAFYLCASSPFISGLGDEQFFGPGTRLTVL.

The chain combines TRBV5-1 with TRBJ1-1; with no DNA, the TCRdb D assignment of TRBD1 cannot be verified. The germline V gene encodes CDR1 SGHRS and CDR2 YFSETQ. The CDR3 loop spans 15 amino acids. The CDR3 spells CASRSQASRGTEAFF.

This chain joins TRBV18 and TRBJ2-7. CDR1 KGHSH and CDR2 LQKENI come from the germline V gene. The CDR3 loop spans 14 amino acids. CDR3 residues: CASSTLSGSYEQYF.

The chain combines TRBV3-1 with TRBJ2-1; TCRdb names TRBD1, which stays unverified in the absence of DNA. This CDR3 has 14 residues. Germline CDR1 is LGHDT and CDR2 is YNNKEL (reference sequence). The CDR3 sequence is CASSPRGQGNEQFF.

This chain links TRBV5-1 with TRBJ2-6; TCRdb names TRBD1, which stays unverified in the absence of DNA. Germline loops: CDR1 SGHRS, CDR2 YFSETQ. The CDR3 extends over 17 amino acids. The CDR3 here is CASSLGGTGTGANVLTF.

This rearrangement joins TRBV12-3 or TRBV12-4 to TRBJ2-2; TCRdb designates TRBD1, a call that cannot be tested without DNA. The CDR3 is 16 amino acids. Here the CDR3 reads CASSLALGVNTGELFF.

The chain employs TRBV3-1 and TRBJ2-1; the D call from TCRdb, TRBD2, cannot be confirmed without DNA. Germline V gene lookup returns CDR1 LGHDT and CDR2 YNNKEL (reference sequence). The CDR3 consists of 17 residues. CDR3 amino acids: CASSQSLTSGSYNEQFF.

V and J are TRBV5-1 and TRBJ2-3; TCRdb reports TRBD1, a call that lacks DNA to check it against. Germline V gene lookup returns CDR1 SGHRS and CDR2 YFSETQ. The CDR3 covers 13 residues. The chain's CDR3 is CASTRGPTDTQYF.

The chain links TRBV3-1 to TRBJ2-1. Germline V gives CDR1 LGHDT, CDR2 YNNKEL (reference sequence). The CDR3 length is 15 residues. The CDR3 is CASSQDLGSYNEQFF.

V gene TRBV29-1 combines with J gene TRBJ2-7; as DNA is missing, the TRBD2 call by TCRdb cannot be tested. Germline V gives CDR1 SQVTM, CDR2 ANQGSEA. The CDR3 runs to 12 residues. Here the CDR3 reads CSAWVGGRREYF.

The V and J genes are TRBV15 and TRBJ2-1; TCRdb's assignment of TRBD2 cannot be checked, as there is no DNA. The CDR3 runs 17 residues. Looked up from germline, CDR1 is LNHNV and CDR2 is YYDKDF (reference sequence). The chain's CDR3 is CATSRDLPGGTWNEQFF.